These 21 T cell receptor beta chains originate from one sample sequenced in a study of monozygotic twins with inflammatory bowel disease. One entry per CDR3 protein, without DNA, is what TCRdb gives after re-calling the 5' RACE reads. Recorded for this sample: 330,000 or so distinct CDR3 sequences. Sample: blood. All receptors derive from a human donor with ulcerative colitis or Crohn's disease, or a healthy co-twin of an affected twin (not recorded which).

CDR3 amino acids: CASSLPPNEQYF. The rearrangement links TRBV5-1 to TRBJ2-7. This CDR3 comprises 12 residues. Germline V lookup: CDR1 SGHRS, CDR2 YFSETQ.

This rearrangement joins TRBV9 to TRBJ2-3; the TRBD2 assignment by TCRdb is unverifiable without DNA. The length of the CDR3 is 16 residues. Germline V CDR1 and CDR2: SGDLS, YYNGEE. CDR3 loop: CASSDLKSGGTDTQYF.

The chain uses TRBV12-5 and TRBJ2-3; TCRdb proposes TRBD2, but this gene call is untestable without DNA. CDR1 and CDR2 (germline): LGHNT, FRNRAP. The CDR3 has 17 residues. The CDR3 loop reads CASGLVLAGSSTDTQYF.

The J gene is TRBJ1-2, the V gene TRBV20-1; no DNA is available, so the TRBD1 call from TCRdb remains unchecked. Germline V gives CDR1 DFQATT, CDR2 SNEGSKA (reference sequence). The CDR3 contains 13 residues. CDR3 protein: CSVSQGAASGYTF.

The rearrangement joins TRBV12-3 or TRBV12-4 to TRBJ2-3; TCRdb names TRBD2, which stays unverified in the absence of DNA. The CDR3 has 16 amino acids. CDR3 sequence reads: CASSLGLAGYTDTQYF.

The rearrangement uses TRBV11-2 and TRBJ2-7. Germline loops: CDR1 SGHAT, CDR2 FQNNGV. This CDR3 has 15 residues. The chain's CDR3 is CASSLSEDFSYEQYF.

The rearrangement joins TRBV3-1 to TRBJ2-3; the TRBD2 assignment by TCRdb is unverifiable without DNA. This CDR3 spans 15 amino acids. Germline values: CDR1 LGHDT, CDR2 YNNKEL (reference sequence). The CDR3 protein is CASSHSGAPTDTQYF.

The genes are TRBV5-5 and TRBJ2-4; TCRdb picks TRBD2, but there is no DNA to check that call. CDR3 length equals 14 residues. From germline, CDR1 is SGHKS and CDR2 YYEKEE (reference sequence). The CDR3 spells CASSPLAQVNIQYF.

This sequence joins TRBV5-4 and TRBJ2-2. Germline CDR1 is SGHNT and CDR2 is YYREEE (reference sequence). The CDR3 is 15 amino acids. Here the CDR3 reads CASSWTVTNTGELFF.

The gene calls are TRBV3-1 and TRBJ2-1; TCRdb calls TRBD2, which cannot be checked without DNA. CDR3 size: 15 residues. Germline-derived CDR1 and CDR2 are LGHDT and YNNKEL (reference sequence). The CDR3 is CASSQDIGTSIEQFF.

The chain uses TRBV7-2 and TRBJ1-2; TCRdb lists TRBD1, though no DNA is available to test this call. The CDR3 is 14 amino acids. Germline CDR1 is SGHTA and CDR2 is FQGNSA. This chain's CDR3 is CASSTRDRGYGYTF.

V is TRBV5-1 and J is TRBJ1-5. The CDR3 runs 17 residues. Per the germline V gene, CDR1 is SGHRS and CDR2 is YFSETQ. CDR3 sequence: CASSPQPSDYSNQPQHF. Looking up the rest from reference TRBV5-1 and TRBJ1-5 gives the full variable domain: KAGVTQTPRYLIKTRGQQVTLSCSPISGHRSVSWYQQTPGQGLQFLFEYFSETQRNKGNFPGRFSGRQFSNSRSEMNVSTLELGDSALYLCASSPQPSDYSNQPQHFGDGTRLSIL.

The rearrangement links TRBV20-1 to TRBJ1-6. The germline CDR1 and CDR2 sequences are DFQATT and SNEGSKA (reference sequence). The CDR3 is 15 amino acids. This CDR3 is CSARRESLNNSPLHF.

The V call is TRBV3-1, the J call TRBJ2-7; absent DNA, TCRdb's TRBD1 call cannot be checked. The CDR3 covers 15 residues. Germline V gene sequence: CDR1 LGHDT, CDR2 YNNKEL (reference sequence). The CDR3 is CASSQDLRQGSEQYF.

The CDR3: CASSHLSATDTQYF. The V call is TRBV3-1, the J call TRBJ2-3; TCRdb calls TRBD2, which cannot be checked without DNA. Germline V lookup: CDR1 LGHDT, CDR2 YNNKEL (reference sequence). The CDR3 length is 14 residues.

This chain uses TRBV7-2 with TRBJ2-3; TCRdb proposes TRBD1, but this gene call is untestable without DNA. The CDR3 spans 15 residues. In germline, CDR1 is SGHTA, CDR2 FQGNSA. The CDR3 sequence is CASSLGGRNTDTQYF. Filled out from reference TRBV7-2 and TRBJ2-3, the complete variable domain reads GAGVSQSPSNKVTEKGKDVELRCDPISGHTALYWYRQSLGQGLEFLIYFQGNSAPDKSGLPSDRFSAERTGGSVSTLTIQRTQQEDSAVYLCASSLGGRNTDTQYFGPGTRLTVL.

The chain has TRBV30 and TRBJ2-2; with no DNA, the TCRdb D assignment of TRBD1 cannot be verified. Looked up from germline, CDR1 is GTSNPN and CDR2 is SVGIG (reference sequence). This CDR3 has 16 residues. CDR3 sequence reads: CAGMIRDGKNTGELFF.

The rearrangement joins TRBV30 to TRBJ2-2. Germline-derived CDR1 and CDR2 are GTSNPN and SVGIG (reference sequence). This CDR3 is 14 amino acids long. CDR3 sequence reads: CAHRTDSNTGELFF.

This sequence joins TRBV20-1 and TRBJ2-1; the D call of TRBD1 rests on TCRdb alone, since no DNA is present to check it. Germline V gene sequence: CDR1 DFQATT, CDR2 SNEGSKA (reference sequence). This CDR3 is built from 16 residues. The CDR3 here is CSARPNRFSSYNEQFF.

The rearrangement uses TRBV6-5 and TRBJ1-5. Germline V gene sequence: CDR1 MNHEY, CDR2 SVGAGI. The CDR3 loop spans 13 amino acids. CDR3 in amino acids: CASSSSGNQPQHF.

The chain couples TRBV4-1 to TRBJ2-1; no DNA is available, so the TRBD2 call from TCRdb remains unchecked. The CDR3 length is 16 residues. Germline CDR1 is MGHRA and CDR2 is YSYEKL. The CDR3 here is CASSHFSGLGYNEQFF.